This T cell receptor (beta chain) was identified in a study of vaccination and CD4 T cells after COVID-19. Described treatment: approximately nine-day PBMC culture with coronavirus spike peptide pools or control peptides (ViraFEST assay). Notes on this clonotype: Its antigen remains unknown.

Cultured CD4+ T-cell DNA underwent Oncomine TCR Beta short-read sequencing. TCRdb passed the PCR reads through MiXCR, listing each CDR3 protein once. The sample comprises approximately 21,000 distinct CDR3 sequences, approximately 26% of which are singletons, and 11% rests with the top ten. CDR3 length: 15 residues. Germline V gives CDR1 SGHTA, CDR2 FQGNSA. Trimming shortened V by 1 base and J by 0 bases, and 8 bases separated the two germline ends. Sample: cultured CD4+ T cells from blood. This receptor was obtained from a human donor with COVID-19. V gene TRBV7-2 combines with J gene TRBJ2-3, with D perhaps TRBD2 (5 bases). The CDR3 coding sequence is TGTGCCAGCAGCTTAGACGGAGGAAGCACAGATACGCAGTATTTT. Protein: CASSLDGGSTDTQYF.